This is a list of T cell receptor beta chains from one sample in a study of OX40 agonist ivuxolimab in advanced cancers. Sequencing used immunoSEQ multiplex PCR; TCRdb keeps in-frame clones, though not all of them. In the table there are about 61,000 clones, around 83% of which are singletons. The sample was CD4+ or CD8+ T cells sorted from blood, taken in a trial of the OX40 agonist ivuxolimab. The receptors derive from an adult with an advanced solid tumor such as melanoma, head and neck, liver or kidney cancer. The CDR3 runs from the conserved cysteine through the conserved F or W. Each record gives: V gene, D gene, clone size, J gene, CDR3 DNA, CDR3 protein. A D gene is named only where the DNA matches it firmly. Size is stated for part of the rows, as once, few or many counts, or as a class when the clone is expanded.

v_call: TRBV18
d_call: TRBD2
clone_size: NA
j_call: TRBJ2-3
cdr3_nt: TGTGCCAGCTCACCCCGAGGGACTAGCGAGAGCACAGATACGCAGTATTTT
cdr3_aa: CASSPRGTSESTDTQYF

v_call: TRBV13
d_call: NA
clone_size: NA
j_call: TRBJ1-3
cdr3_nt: TGTGCCAGCAGCCTTCTTGGTTCTGGAAACACCATATATTTT
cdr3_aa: CASSLLGSGNTIYF

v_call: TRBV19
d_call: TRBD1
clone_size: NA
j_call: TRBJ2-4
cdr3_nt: TGTGCCAGTAGTATAGAAACGACTCCGGGACAGGGGGCATTAAACATTCAGTACTTC
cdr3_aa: CASSIETTPGQGALNIQYF

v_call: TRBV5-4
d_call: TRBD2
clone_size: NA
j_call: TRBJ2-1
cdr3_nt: TGTGCCAGCAGCTTTTGGGCGGGGGGTAGAAATGAGCAGTTCTTC
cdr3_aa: CASSFWAGGRNEQFF

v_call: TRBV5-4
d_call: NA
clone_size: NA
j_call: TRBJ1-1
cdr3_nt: TGTGCCAGCGGCCCTGGGGGCCAGGGCACTGAAGCTTTCTTT
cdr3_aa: CASGPGGQGTEAFF

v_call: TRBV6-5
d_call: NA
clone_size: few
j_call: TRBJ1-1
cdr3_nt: TGTGCCAGGCGCTGTGGGCAAAACACTGAAGCTTTCTTT
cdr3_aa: CARRCGQNTEAFF

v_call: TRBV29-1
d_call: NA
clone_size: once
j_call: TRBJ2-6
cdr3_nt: TGCAGCGTTCGGTCCGGGGCCAACGTCCTGACTTTC
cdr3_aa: CSVRSGANVLTF

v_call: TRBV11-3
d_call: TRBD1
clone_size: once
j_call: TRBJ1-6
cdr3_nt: TGTGCCAGCAGCTCCCTCTGGGACAGGAGGAATTCACCCCTCCACTTT
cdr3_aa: CASSSLWDRRNSPLHF

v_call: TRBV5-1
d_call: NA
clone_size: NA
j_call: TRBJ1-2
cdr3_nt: TGCGCCAGCAGCTTGGTTACAGGCCAAGATGGCTACACCTTC
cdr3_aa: CASSLVTGQDGYTF

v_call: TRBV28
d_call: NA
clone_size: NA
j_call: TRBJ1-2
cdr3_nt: TGTGCCACCATCACCCAGGCACAGGGCCTCTACACCTTC
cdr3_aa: CATITQAQGLYTF

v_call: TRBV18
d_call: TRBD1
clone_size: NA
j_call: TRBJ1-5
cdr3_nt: TGTGCCAGCTCAACGACAGGGGATAGCAATCAGCCCCAGCATTTT
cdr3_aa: CASSTTGDSNQPQHF

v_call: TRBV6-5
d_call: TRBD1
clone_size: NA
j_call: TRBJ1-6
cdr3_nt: TGTGCCAGCAGTTACTCTCGGACAGGGGATTCACCCCTCCACTTT
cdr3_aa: CASSYSRTGDSPLHF

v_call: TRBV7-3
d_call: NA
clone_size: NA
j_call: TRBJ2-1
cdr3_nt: TGTGCCAGCAGCTTACCGGGTTCCCCCTACAATGAGCAGTTCTTC
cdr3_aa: CASSLPGSPYNEQFF

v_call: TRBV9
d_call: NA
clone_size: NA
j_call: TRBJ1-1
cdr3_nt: TGTGCCAGCAGCGTAGTGGCGAACACTGAAGCTTTCTTT
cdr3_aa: CASSVVANTEAFF

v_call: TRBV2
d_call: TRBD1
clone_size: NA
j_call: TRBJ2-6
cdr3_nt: TGTGCCAGCAGTTACAGGGGGCGCAGTACCGGGGCCAACGTCCTGACTTTC
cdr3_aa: CASSYRGRSTGANVLTF